This T cell receptor (beta chain) was observed in a study of blood T cell repertoires in COVID-19. Study summary: Samples taken during acute and convalescent COVID-19 were collected in the United States, Italy and Spain.

Only in-frame clones appear in the TCRdb table, and some are missing; sequencing was by immunoSEQ multiplex PCR. The sample lists some 270,000 clones, about 80% occurring once. CDR3 length: 15 residues. Looked up from germline, CDR1 is SGHTA and CDR2 is FQGNSA. V was trimmed by 0 bases and J by 5 bases, leaving 10 bases between them. All enrollees were roughly 18 to 100 years old and from approximately 25 US areas. The chain is built from TRBV7-2 and TRBJ1-4; D remains unclear. The sequence came from a man aged 45-60 years who had recovered from COVID-19. The sequencing sample was made of PBMCs or T cells enriched from blood (not recorded which). The chain's CDR3 is CASSLAGPGNEKLFF. CDR3 nucleotide sequence: TGTGCCAGCAGCTTAGCCGGGCCGGGGAATGAAAAACTGTTTTTT.